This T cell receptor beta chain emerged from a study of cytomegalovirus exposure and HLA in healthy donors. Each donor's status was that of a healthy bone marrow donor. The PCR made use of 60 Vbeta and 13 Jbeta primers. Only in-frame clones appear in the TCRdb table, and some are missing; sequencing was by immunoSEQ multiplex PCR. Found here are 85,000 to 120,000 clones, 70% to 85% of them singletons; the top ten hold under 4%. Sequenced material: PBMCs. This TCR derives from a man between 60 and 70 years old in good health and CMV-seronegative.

CDR3: CASSLGQGTGANVLTF. CDR3 sequence (DNA): TGTGCCAGCAGCTTAGGACAGGGGACTGGGGCCAACGTCCTGACTTTC. This rearrangement joins TRBV11-3 to TRBJ2-6, with TRBD1 matching over 8 bases. CDR1 is SGHNT, CDR2 YENEEA, per germline. Germline trimming cut 1 base from V and 2 bases from J; bases unmatched to any gene: 1. This CDR3 has 16 amino acids.